This entry features one T cell receptor beta chain sequence. Antigen unknown. The data stem from a study of T cell responses to AZD1222 COVID-19 vaccine. Findings of the study overall: Recipients of AZD1222 seropositive at baseline numbered only 5 or 6. Unmutated variant regions are reportedly the target of nearly half of TCRs that are spike-specific.

The CDR3 totals 15 residues. Trimming removed 7 bases from V and 8 bases from J; junction bases left unmatched: 14. Germline V gene data show CDR1 as SQVTM and CDR2 as ANQGSEA. Data came from immunoSEQ multiplex PCR; TCRdb stores just in-frame clones and leaves some out. The sample carries 100,000 to 150,000 clones, more than 80% recorded once. V gene TRBV29-1 combines with J gene TRBJ2-1; TRBD2 matches 10 bases. Material: peripheral blood, obtained 28 days after the second dose of the MenACWY control vaccine. This receptor was obtained from an adult who received the MenACWY meningococcal vaccine as a control. DNA of the CDR3: TGCAGCGCGGAGGGGGGCCTAGCGGGGGCTCATGAGCAGTTCTTC. Protein product: CSAEGGLAGAHEQFF.